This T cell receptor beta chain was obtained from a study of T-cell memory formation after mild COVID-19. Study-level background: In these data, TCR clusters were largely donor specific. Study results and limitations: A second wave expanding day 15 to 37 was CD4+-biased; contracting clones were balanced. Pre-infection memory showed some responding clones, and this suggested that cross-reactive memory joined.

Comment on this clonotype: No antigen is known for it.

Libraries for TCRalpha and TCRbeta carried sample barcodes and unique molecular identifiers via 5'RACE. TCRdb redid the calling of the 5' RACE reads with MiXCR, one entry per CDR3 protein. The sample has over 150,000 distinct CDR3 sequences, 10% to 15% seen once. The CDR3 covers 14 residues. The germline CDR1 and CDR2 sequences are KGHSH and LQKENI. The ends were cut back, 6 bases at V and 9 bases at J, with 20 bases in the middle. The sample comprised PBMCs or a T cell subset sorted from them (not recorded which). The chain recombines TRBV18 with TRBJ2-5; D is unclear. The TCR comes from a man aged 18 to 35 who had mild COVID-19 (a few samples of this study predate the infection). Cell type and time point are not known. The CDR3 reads CASSQWTPSPAQYF. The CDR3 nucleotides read TGTGCCAGCTCCCAGTGGACCCCTTCCCCGGCCCAGTACTTC.